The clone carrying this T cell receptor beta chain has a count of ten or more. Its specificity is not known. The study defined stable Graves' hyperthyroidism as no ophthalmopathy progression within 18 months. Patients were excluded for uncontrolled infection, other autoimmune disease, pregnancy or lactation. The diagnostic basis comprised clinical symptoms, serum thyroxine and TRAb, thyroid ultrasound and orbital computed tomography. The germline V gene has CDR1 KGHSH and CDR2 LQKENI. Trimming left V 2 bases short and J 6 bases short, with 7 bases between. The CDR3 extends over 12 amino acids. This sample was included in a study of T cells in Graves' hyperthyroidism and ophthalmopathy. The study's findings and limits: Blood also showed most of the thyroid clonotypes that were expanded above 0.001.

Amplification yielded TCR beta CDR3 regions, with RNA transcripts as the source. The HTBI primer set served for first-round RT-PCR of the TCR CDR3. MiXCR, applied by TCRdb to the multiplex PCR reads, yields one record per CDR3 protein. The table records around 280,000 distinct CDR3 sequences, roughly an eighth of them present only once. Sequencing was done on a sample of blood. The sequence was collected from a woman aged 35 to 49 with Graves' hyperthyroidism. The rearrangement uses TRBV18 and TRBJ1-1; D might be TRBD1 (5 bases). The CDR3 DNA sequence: TGTGCCAGCTCACCAGTCAGGGCTGAAGCTTTCTTT. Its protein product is CASSPVRAEAFF.